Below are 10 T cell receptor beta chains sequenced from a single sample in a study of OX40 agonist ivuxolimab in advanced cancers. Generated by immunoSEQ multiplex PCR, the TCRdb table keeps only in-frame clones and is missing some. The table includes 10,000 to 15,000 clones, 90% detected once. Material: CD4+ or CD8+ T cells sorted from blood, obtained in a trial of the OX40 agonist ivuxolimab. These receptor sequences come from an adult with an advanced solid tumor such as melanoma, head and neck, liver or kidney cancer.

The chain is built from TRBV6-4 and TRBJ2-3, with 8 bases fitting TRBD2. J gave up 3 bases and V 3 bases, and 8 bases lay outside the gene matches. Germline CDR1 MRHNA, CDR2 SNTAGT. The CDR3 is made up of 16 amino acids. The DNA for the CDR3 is TGTGCCAGCAGTGAGGTGGGAGCTAGCGGGACAGATACGCAGTATTTT. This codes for CASSEVGASGTDTQYF.

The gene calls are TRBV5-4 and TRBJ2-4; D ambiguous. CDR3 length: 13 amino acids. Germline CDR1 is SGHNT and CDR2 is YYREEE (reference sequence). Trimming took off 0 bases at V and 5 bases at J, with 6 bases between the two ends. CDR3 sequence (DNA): TGTGCCAGCAGCTTGGCCGAGCAAAACATTCAGTACTTC. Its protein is CASSLAEQNIQYF.

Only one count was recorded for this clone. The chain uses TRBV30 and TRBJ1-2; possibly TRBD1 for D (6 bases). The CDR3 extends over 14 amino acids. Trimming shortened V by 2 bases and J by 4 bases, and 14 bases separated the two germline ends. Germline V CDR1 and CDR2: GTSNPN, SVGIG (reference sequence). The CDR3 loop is CAWSPPRTVYGYTF. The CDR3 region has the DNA TGTGCCTGGAGTCCCCCCCGGACAGTCTATGGCTACACCTTC.

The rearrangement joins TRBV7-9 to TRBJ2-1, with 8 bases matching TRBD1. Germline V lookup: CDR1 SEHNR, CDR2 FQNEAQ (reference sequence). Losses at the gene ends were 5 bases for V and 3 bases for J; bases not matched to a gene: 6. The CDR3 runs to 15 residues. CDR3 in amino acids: CASSRQGAIYNEQFF. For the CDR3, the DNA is TGTGCCAGCAGCCGGCAGGGGGCGATCTACAATGAGCAGTTCTTC. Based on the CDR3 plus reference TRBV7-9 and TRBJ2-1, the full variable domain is DTGVSQNPRHKITKRGQNVTFRCDPISEHNRLYWYRQTLGQGPEFLTYFQNEAQLEKSRLLSDRFSAERPKGSFSTLEIQRTEQGDSAMYLCASSRQGAIYNEQFFGPGTRLTVL.

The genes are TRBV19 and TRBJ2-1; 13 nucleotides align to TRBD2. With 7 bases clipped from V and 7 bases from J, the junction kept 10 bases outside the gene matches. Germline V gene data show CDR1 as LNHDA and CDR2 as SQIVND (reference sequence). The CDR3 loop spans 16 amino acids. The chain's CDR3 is CASNKLAGGPDNEQFF. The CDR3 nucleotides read TGTGCCAGTAATAAACTAGCGGGAGGGCCGGATAATGAGCAGTTCTTC.

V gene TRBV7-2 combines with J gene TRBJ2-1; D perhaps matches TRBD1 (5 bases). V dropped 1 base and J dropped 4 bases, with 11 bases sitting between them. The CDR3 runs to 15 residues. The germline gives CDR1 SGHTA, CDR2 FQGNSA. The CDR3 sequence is CASSLGTGEYNEQFF. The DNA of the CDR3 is TGTGCCAGCAGCTTAGGCACAGGAGAATACAATGAGCAGTTCTTC.

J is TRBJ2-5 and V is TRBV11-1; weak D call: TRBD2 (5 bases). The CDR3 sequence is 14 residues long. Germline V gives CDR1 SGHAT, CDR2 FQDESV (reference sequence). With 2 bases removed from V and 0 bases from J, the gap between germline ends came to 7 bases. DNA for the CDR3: TGTGCCAGCAGCTTAACCGGGGACCAAGAGACCCAGTACTTC. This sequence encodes CASSLTGDQETQYF.

CDR3: CASSIGQGDLDEQYF. CDR3 DNA: TGCGCCAGCAGCATCGGACAGGGGGATCTGGACGAGCAGTACTTC. The J gene is TRBJ2-7, the V gene TRBV5-1, with TRBD1 matching over 10 bases. There are 15 residues in the CDR3. V shed 4 bases and J 5 bases; nucleotides not matched to a gene: 9. Germline values: CDR1 SGHRS, CDR2 YFSETQ.

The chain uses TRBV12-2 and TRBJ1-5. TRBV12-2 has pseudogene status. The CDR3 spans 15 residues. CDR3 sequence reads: CASRLILGRRQPQHF. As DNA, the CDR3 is TGTGCAAGTCGCTTAATCTTGGGGAGGAGACAGCCCCAGCATTTT.

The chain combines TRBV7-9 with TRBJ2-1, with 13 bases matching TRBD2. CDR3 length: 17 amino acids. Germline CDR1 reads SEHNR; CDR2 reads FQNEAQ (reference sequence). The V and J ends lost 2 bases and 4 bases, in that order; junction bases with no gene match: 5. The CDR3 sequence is CASSLRLAGGRYNEQFF. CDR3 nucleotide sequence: TGTGCCAGCAGCTTACGACTAGCGGGAGGCAGATACAATGAGCAGTTCTTC.